This TCR beta chain was profiled in a study of T cell responses to AZD1222 COVID-19 vaccine. Study background: Second-dose intervals near 4 or 12 weeks were combined. Broader study findings: With dominance at 160-218 and 743-854, vaccine-associated CD4 TCRs spanned spike. Spike-specific TCR breadth and depth both grew after two AZD1222 doses.

Assay: immunoSEQ multiplex PCR; the TCRdb copy retains only in-frame clones and omits some. The table records approximately 100,000 clones, 70% to 90% of them present only once. This clone has only one observation. What it binds is unknown. The CDR3 extends over 13 amino acids. CDR1 and CDR2 from the germline V gene are GTSNPN and SVGIG (reference sequence). Trimming removed 2 bases from V and 3 bases from J; junction bases left unmatched: 3. The chain joins TRBV30 to TRBJ1-2; 7 nucleotides line up with TRBD1. This receptor was taken from an adult in good health. The sample was peripheral blood, taken on day 0 of AZD1222 vaccination. The CDR3 DNA is TGTGCCTGGAGTAGGGACAGCGACTATGGCTACACCTTC. It encodes CAWSRDSDYGYTF.